There are a few counts of the clone carrying this TCR beta chain. Its matching antigen is unknown. Using its own MiXCR run on the 5' RACE reads, TCRdb lists one record per CDR3 protein. This sample has 1.5 million to 2 million distinct CDR3 sequences, with about 30% found just once. This sample was included in a study of identical twins. Broader study findings: Clonotypes of the beta chain that were abundant in cord blood carried fewer insertions (memory repertoires showed none).

V was clipped by 3 bases and J by 7 bases, with 22 bases between them. The CDR3 totals 17 residues. Material: cord blood. The chain is built from TRBV12-3 or TRBV12-4 and TRBJ2-1; possibly TRBD2 for D (7 bases). This sequence originates from a newborn girl in good health. The CDR3 DNA reads TGTGCCAGCAGTTTGGGGGCAGCTTCGTGGGGGGGTAATGAGCAGTTCTTC. Protein sequence: CASSLGAASWGGNEQFF.